This TCR beta chain was retrieved from a study of T cells in narcolepsy. Sequencing was performed with immunoSEQ multiplex PCR; in TCRdb, only in-frame clones are kept and a portion is missing. The data show some 24,000 clones, with around 85% seen just once and under 1.5% held by the top ten. Germline V gene sequence: CDR1 GTSNPN, CDR2 SVGIG (reference sequence). The CDR3 is 15 amino acids. This TCR derives from a human donor with narcolepsy. The specimen sequenced was CD45RA- memory CD4+ T cells from PBMCs. This chain connects TRBV30 to TRBJ2-5, with D possibly matching TRBD1 (5 bases). The J call could be wrong; TRBJ2-7 is a better fit for the DNA end. The CDR3 reads CAWSVAVGASYEQYF. The CDR3 DNA follows: TGTGCCTGGAGTGTTGCAGTTGGGGCCTCCTACGAGCAGTACTTC.